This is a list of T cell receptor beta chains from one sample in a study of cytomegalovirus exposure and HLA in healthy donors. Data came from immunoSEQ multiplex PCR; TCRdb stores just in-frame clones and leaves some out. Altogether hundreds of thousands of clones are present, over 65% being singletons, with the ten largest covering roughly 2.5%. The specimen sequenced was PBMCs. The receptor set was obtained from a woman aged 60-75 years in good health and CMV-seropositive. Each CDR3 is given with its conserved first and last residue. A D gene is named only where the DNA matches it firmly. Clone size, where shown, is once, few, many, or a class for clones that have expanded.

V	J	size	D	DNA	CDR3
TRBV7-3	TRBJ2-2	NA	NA	TGTGCCAGCAGCTCCACCCCCCAGGCGCCCACCGGGGAGCTGTTTTTT	CASSSTPQAPTGELFF
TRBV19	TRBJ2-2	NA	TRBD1	TGTGCCACCGGGACAGGGCGAGCCGGGGAGCTGTTTTTT	CATGTGRAGELFF
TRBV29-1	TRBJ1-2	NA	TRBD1	TGCAGCGTTGAGGCGGACAGGAGAGGAGGCTACACCTTC	CSVEADRRGGYTF
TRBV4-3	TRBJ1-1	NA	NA	TGCGCCAGCAGCCAAGAAGCCAGGGCGAACACTGAAGCTTTCTTT	CASSQEARANTEAFF
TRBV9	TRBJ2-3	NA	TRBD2	TGTGCCAGCAGCGTAAGACTAGCGGGGGGAGATACGCAGTATTTT	CASSVRLAGGDTQYF
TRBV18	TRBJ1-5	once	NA	TGTGCCAGCTCACCGCTACAGAGCAATCAGCCCCAGCATTTT	CASSPLQSNQPQHF
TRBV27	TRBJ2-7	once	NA	TGTGCCAGCAGCCGGAGTTTTAATCCGAGCTCCTACGAGCAGTACTTC	CASSRSFNPSSYEQYF
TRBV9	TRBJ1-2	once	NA	TGTGCCAGCAGCAGAGAAACCTATGGCTACACCTTC	CASSRETYGYTF
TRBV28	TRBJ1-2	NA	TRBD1	TGTGCCAGCAGACGTGGGACAGTACAAGACTATGGCTACACCTTC	CASRRGTVQDYGYTF
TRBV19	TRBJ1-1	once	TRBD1	TGTGCCAGTAGTATGGATGACAGGGGGCTGAACACTGAAGCTTTCTTT	CASSMDDRGLNTEAFF
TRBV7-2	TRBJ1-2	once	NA	TGTGCCAGCAGCTTATACAGCCAAACATCCTATGGCTACACCTTC	CASSLYSQTSYGYTF
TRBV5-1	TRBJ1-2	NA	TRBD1	TGCGCCAGCAGCAAAGGGACAGGGGATAACTATGGCTACACCTTC	CASSKGTGDNYGYTF
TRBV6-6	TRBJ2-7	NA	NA	TGTGCCAGCAGTTCTCAAACTAGCTCTGAGCAGTACTTC	CASSSQTSSEQYF
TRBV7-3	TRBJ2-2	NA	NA	TGTGCCAGCAGCTTCGGGGGGCCGAACACCGGGGAGCTGTTTTTT	CASSFGGPNTGELFF
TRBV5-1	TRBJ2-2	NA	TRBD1	TGCGCCAGCAGCTTCCGACAGGGTTTAGGCACCGGGGAGCTGTTTTTT	CASSFRQGLGTGELFF
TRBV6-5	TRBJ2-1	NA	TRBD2	TGTGCCAGCAATGCGGGGGGGCGGGATGAGCAGTTCTTC	CASNAGGRDEQFF
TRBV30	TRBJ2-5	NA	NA	TGTGCCTGGAGCGCGAACGGAGTAGAGACCCAGTACTTC	CAWSANGVETQYF
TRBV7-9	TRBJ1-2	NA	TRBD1	TGTGCCAGCACCTTCCGGGACAGGGACATCTATGGCTACACCTTC	CASTFRDRDIYGYTF
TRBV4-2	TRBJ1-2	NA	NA	TGTGCCAGCAGCCAAGATCAAGGGGAAGGCTACACCTTC	CASSQDQGEGYTF
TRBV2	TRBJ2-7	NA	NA	TGTGCCAGCTTCGGGGGTAGTGAGCAGTACTTC	CASFGGSEQYF
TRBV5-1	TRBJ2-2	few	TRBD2	TGCGCCAGCAGCAAGACTAGCGGGGGGACTAACACCGGGGAGCTGTTTTTT	CASSKTSGGTNTGELFF
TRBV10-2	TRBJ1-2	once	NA	TGCGCCAGCAGCCAGGACAGCGCTAACTATGGCTACACCTTC	CASSQDSANYGYTF
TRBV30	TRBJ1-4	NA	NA	TGTGCCTGGGGGGACCCCGGGACAATTGTAAAACTGTTTTTT	CAWGDPGTIVKLFF
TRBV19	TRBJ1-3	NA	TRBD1	TGTGCCAGTAGCTACGGGACAGCCTCTGGAAACACCATATATTTT	CASSYGTASGNTIYF
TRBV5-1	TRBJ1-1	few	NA	TGCGCCAGCAGCTTGGCAGGGCGCACTGAAGCTTTCTTT	CASSLAGRTEAFF
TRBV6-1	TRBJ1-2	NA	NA	TGTGCCAGCAGTGGAGTAGGGAGAGGCTATGGCTACACCTTC	CASSGVGRGYGYTF
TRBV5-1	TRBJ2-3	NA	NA	TGCGCCAGCAGCCGTACAGGAAGCACAGATACGCAGTATTTT	CASSRTGSTDTQYF
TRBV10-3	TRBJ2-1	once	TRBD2	TGTGCCATCAGTCGGACTAGCGGGAGAGCCTCAGAGCAGTTCTTC	CAISRTSGRASEQFF
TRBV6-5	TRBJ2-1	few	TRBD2	TGTGCCAGCAGTACCTTAGCGGGGGGTTACAATGAGCAGTTCTTC	CASSTLAGGYNEQFF
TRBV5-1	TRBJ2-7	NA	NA	TGCGCCAGCAGCTTGGTGGCAGGCCCGTCCTACGAGCAGTACTTC	CASSLVAGPSYEQYF
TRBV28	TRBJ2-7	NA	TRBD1	TGTGCCAGCAGTTCACCGACAGGGACCTACGAGCAGTACTTC	CASSSPTGTYEQYF
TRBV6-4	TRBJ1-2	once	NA	TGTGCCAGCAGTCCCAGAGAGGGTATACGGTATGGCTACACCTTC	CASSPREGIRYGYTF
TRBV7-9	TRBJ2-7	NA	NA	TGTGCCAGCAGCTTGACAGTCAACTACGAGCAGTACTTC	CASSLTVNYEQYF